The following is a TCR beta chain sequence with its context. The antigen remains unidentified. The data originate from a study of CXCR3-negative and CXCR3-positive naive CD8 T cells. Libraries of TRB cDNA were made by 5' RACE and carried UMIs. With the 5' RACE reads reprocessed, TCRdb shows one record per CDR3 protein and no DNA. The sample totals roughly 110,000 distinct CDR3 sequences; its top ten clones hold more than 0.3%. Study-wide results and caveats: Relative to memory CD8+ cells, whose diversity was much lower, both naive subsets had comparably high diversity. The TRB CDR3s that CXCR3-positive naive cells carried were more hydrophobic than those of CXCR3-negative naive cells. After cryopreservation, CXCR3 expression dropped partially; most assays used fresh PBMCs.

CDR1 and CDR2 (germline): LGHDT, YNNKEL (reference sequence). There are 12 residues in the CDR3. The J gene is TRBJ2-3, the V gene TRBV3-1; the TCRdb call, TRBD1, lacks DNA for checking. The sample comprised naive CXCR3+ CD8+ T cells from blood. Indicated subset: CD45RO-CCR7+CD27+CD95- naive CD8+ T cells expressing CXCR3 (TNR3+). This TCR derives from a human donor in good health. Some clones in this sample may be carry-over from other donors' samples. CDR3 region: CASSPQGDTQYF.